Listed below are T cell receptor beta chains from one sample, sequenced in a study of identical twins. TCRdb re-derived calls from the 5' RACE reads in MiXCR, one entry per CDR3 protein. The table has 240,000 or so distinct CDR3 sequences, roughly a tenth seen once; the top ten hold over 8%. The specimen was memory T cells sorted from blood. These receptors were obtained from a man between 45 and 60 years old in good health. Each CDR3 is given with its conserved first and last residue.

>TRBV11-2|TRBJ2-3
CASSYTSGGGVDTQYF
>TRBV11-1|TRBJ2-1
CASSLMNLAGGRNEQFF
>TRBV3-1|TRBJ2-2
CASSHSGTGNTGELFF
>TRBV15|TRBJ2-5
CATSREAPGGRETQYF
>TRBV5-6|TRBJ2-5
CASSLASGGAKTQYF
>TRBV20-1|TRBJ2-3
CSAISGGIDTDTQYF
>TRBV9|TRBJ2-7
CASSVAAGGLEQYF
>TRBV28|TRBJ2-3
CASPAAGASSTDTQYF
>TRBV6-5|TRBJ1-5
CASNSVGGGNQPQHF
>TRBV5-1|TRBJ2-3
CASSLQGAAVDTQYF
>TRBV6-1|TRBJ1-5
CASSEERVGPRQPQHF
>TRBV28|TRBJ2-6
CASSWSGLGRDGSGANVLTF
>TRBV4-1|TRBJ1-5
CASSQVDLGLGNQPQHF
>TRBV7-9|TRBJ2-3
CASSFRGRADTQYF
>TRBV9|TRBJ2-5
CASSVGDSQETQYF
>TRBV19|TRBJ2-2
CASSRTTGTVTGELFF
>TRBV6-2/TRBV6-3|TRBJ2-1
CASRITSGGYNEQFF
>TRBV4-1|TRBJ2-7
CASSRYEGNYEQYF
>TRBV5-5|TRBJ1-1
CASSLGTGLFAFF
>TRBV7-7|TRBJ2-2
CASSPTTSHTGELFF
>TRBV12-3/TRBV12-4|TRBJ1-5
CASSLSTGAANQPQHF
>TRBV7-2|TRBJ2-7
CASSLDRDRVSYEQYF
>TRBV4-1|TRBJ1-1
CASSRVGVNTEAFF
>TRBV6-2/TRBV6-3|TRBJ2-2
CASSYGAPGELFF
>TRBV2|TRBJ1-2
CASSDRNYGYTF
>TRBV4-1|TRBJ2-2
CASSQVVGGLNTGELFF